These T cell receptor beta chains were read from a single sample in a study of cytomegalovirus exposure and HLA in healthy donors. Profiling relied on immunoSEQ multiplex PCR, and the TCRdb table lists in-frame clones only, not all of them. The sample has about 120,000 clones, 79% seen once. Specimen: PBMCs. Receptors originate from a man under 40 in good health and CMV-seropositive. The conserved cysteine and the conserved F or W are not part of the CDR3 here. The order of the fields is clone size, J gene, V gene, CDR3 protein. Rows give clone size only sometimes, using once, few, many, or a class for an expanded clone.

clone size: few
J gene: TRBJ2-5
V gene: TRBV5-1
CDR3 protein: ASSMGPQETQY

clone size: NA
J gene: TRBJ1-2
V gene: TRBV28
CDR3 protein: ASSLRTHYGYT

clone size: NA
J gene: TRBJ2-3
V gene: TRBV5-1
CDR3 protein: ASSYGTSTDTQY

clone size: NA
J gene: TRBJ2-5
V gene: TRBV7-9
CDR3 protein: ASSLAGTSGRMPETQY

clone size: NA
J gene: TRBJ1-2
V gene: TRBV2
CDR3 protein: ASSARDSRFT

clone size: NA
J gene: TRBJ2-6
V gene: TRBV6-1
CDR3 protein: ASGWDSSGANVLT

clone size: NA
J gene: TRBJ1-3
V gene: TRBV4-3
CDR3 protein: ASSQRRTGSYSGNTIY

clone size: NA
J gene: TRBJ1-4
V gene: TRBV5-6
CDR3 protein: ASSLRETNEKLF

clone size: NA
J gene: TRBJ2-5
V gene: TRBV28
CDR3 protein: ASSTPRQGEKTQY

clone size: NA
J gene: TRBJ1-5
V gene: TRBV10-3
CDR3 protein: AISGQVNQPQH

clone size: NA
J gene: TRBJ2-5
V gene: TRBV4-2
CDR3 protein: ASSQEDGSGQETQY

clone size: NA
J gene: TRBJ1-2
V gene: TRBV18
CDR3 protein: ASSPLGAGVYGYT

clone size: NA
J gene: TRBJ2-5
V gene: TRBV7-2
CDR3 protein: ASSLPSGGPQETQY

clone size: medium-sized
J gene: TRBJ1-1
V gene: TRBV5-1
CDR3 protein: ASSFGQGKEAF

clone size: once
J gene: TRBJ2-5
V gene: TRBV18
CDR3 protein: ASSPSSSETQY

clone size: NA
J gene: TRBJ1-1
V gene: TRBV19
CDR3 protein: ASSIQQGGEAF

clone size: NA
J gene: TRBJ2-2
V gene: TRBV29-1
CDR3 protein: SVEVQAGGELF

clone size: NA
J gene: TRBJ1-2
V gene: TRBV6-5
CDR3 protein: ASSTPGQGVAGYT

clone size: NA
J gene: TRBJ2-3
V gene: TRBV2
CDR3 protein: ASSAGQGQVDTQY

clone size: few
J gene: TRBJ2-5
V gene: TRBV7-2
CDR3 protein: ASQAGAQETQY